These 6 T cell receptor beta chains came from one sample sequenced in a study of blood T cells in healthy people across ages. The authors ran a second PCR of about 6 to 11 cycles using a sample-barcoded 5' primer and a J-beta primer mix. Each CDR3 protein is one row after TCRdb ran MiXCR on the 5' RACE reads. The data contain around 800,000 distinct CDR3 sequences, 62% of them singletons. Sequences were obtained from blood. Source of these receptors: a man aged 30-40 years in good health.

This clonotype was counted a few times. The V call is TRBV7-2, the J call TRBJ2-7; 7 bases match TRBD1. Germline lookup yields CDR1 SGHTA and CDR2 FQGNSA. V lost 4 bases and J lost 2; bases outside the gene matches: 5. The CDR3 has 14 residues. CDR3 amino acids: CASSSPGQPYEQYF. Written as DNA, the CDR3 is TGTGCCAGCAGCTCCCCGGGACAGCCCTACGAGCAGTACTTC. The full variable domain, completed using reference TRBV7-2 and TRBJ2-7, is GAGVSQSPSNKVTEKGKDVELRCDPISGHTALYWYRQSLGQGLEFLIYFQGNSAPDKSGLPSDRFSAERTGGSVSTLTIQRTQQEDSAVYLCASSSPGQPYEQYFGPGTRLTVT.

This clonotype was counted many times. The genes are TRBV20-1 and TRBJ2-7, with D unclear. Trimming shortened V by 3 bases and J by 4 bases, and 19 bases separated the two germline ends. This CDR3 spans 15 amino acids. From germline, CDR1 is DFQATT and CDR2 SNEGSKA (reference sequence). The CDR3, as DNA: TGCAGTGCTAGGATGGAGAAGGTCTCTTTTTACGAGCAGTACTTC. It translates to CSARMEKVSFYEQYF.

CDR3 sequence reads: CASSFGQPYEQYF. The CDR3 nucleotides read TGTGCCAGCAGCTTCGGGCAGCCTTACGAGCAGTACTTC. The rearrangement joins TRBV12-3 or TRBV12-4 to TRBJ2-7; unclear D gene. CDR3 length: 13 residues. Trimming cost V 6 bases and J 4 bases, with 13 bases left between them.

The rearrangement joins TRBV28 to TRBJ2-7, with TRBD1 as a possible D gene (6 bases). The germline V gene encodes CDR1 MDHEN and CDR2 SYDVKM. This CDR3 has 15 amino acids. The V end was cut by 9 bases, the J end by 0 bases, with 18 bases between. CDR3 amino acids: CASNPAGASSYEQYF. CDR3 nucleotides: TGTGCCAGTAATCCGGCAGGGGCGAGCTCCTACGAGCAGTACTTC.

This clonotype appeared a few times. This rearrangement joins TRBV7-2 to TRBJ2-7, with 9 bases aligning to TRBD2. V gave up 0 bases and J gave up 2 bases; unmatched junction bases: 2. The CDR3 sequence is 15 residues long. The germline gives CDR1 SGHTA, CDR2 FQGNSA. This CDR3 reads CASSLALAGPYEQYF. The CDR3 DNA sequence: TGTGCCAGCAGCTTAGCTCTAGCGGGACCCTACGAGCAGTACTTC.

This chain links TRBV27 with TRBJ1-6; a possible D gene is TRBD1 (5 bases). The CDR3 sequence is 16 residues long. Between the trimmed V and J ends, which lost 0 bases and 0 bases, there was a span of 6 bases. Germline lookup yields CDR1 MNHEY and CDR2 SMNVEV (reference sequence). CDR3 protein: CASSLSRGSYNSPLHF. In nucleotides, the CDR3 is TGTGCCAGCAGTTTATCGAGGGGCTCCTATAATTCACCCCTCCACTTT.